Below, 23 T cell receptor beta chains from the same sample are listed, as sequenced in a study of shared T cell receptors in the human thymus. Profiling relied on immunoSEQ multiplex PCR, and the TCRdb table lists in-frame clones only, not all of them. The table shows some 700,000 clones, with 85% to 90% occurring only once. Another study also made use of these data, one on human thymus T cells.

Sequenced material: thymocytes. These receptors came from a boy under two years old with a congenital heart defect.

V gene TRBV28 combines with J gene TRBJ2-7, with 8 bases fitting TRBD2. This CDR3 is built from 18 residues. Germline V CDR1 and CDR2: MDHEN, SYDVKM. J was trimmed by 2 bases and V by 1 base; bases with no gene match: 13. The CDR3 nucleotides read TGTGCCAGCAGTTTATCACTAGAGGGCGGGGGGCAACCCTACGAGCAGTACTTC. Translating gives CASSLSLEGGGQPYEQYF.

The V call is TRBV5-1, the J call TRBJ1-4; D ambiguous. The CDR3 totals 17 residues. Germline CDR1 reads SGHRS; CDR2 reads YFSETQ. The V and J ends lost 0 bases and 0 bases respectively, with 12 bases between them. The CDR3 DNA follows: TGCGCCAGCAGCTTGGGGTCCGGTACGGCAACTAATGAAAAACTGTTTTTT. Amino acid sequence: CASSLGSGTATNEKLFF.

The chain is built from TRBV14 and TRBJ1-4, with 7 nucleotides matching TRBD1. The junction had 9 bases not matched to a gene; V was cut back by 0 bases and J by 8 bases. Germline CDR1 is SGHDN and CDR2 is FVKESK. The CDR3 spans 16 residues. CDR3 sequence reads: CASSQDGRRGMEKLFF. CDR3 DNA: TGTGCCAGCAGCCAAGATGGGCGCAGGGGGATGGAAAAACTGTTTTTT. Looking up the rest from reference TRBV14 and TRBJ1-4 gives the full variable domain: EAGVTQFPSHSVIEKGQTVTLRCDPISGHDNLYWYRRVMGKEIKFLLHFVKESKQDESGMPNNRFLAERTGGTYSTLKVQPAELEDSGVYFCASSQDGRRGMEKLFFGSGTQLSVL.

This chain connects TRBV6-5 to TRBJ2-7; 8 nucleotides align to TRBD2. CDR3 length equals 12 residues. V gave up 8 bases and J gave up 0 bases; unmatched junction bases: 0. CDR1 is MNHEY and CDR2 is SVGAGI in the germline V gene. CDR3 in DNA: TGTGCCAGCCGGGGGGGCTCCTACGAGCAGTACTTC. It codes for CASRGGSYEQYF.

This clone appeared once. The J gene is TRBJ2-1, the V gene TRBV5-1; TRBD2 matches 8 bases. Germline CDR1 is SGHRS and CDR2 is YFSETQ. The CDR3 totals 17 residues. V gave up 0 bases and J gave up 4 bases; unmatched junction bases: 9. CDR3 coding DNA: TGCGCCAGCAGCTTGGCCTTGGGACTAGAGCCTTACAATGAGCAGTTCTTC. This codes for CASSLALGLEPYNEQFF.

This chain links TRBV27 with TRBJ1-5; D is possibly TRBD1 (5 bases). The CDR3 sequence is 16 residues long. V was clipped by 10 bases and J by 7 bases, with 26 bases between them. Germline V gives CDR1 MNHEY, CDR2 SMNVEV (reference sequence). CDR3: CATQTRGQAGQQPQHF. DNA for the CDR3: TGTGCCACCCAAACGCGGGGCCAAGCGGGGCAGCAGCCCCAGCATTTT.

The chain has TRBV7-9 and TRBJ2-7; 8 bases are a match to TRBD2. CDR1 and CDR2 from the germline V gene are SEHNR and FQNEAQ (reference sequence). The V and J ends lost 5 bases and 5 bases, in that order; junction bases with no gene match: 14. The CDR3 runs to 16 residues. CDR3 nucleotide sequence: TGTGCCAGCAGCCCCCAATACGGGAGGGCCGGCCACGAGCAGTACTTC. It encodes CASSPQYGRAGHEQYF.

This clone was seen a handful of times. J is TRBJ2-6 and V is TRBV19, with 7 bases aligning to TRBD2. The CDR3 is 17 amino acids. Trimming at V came to 2 bases and at J to 0 bases, leaving 4 bases not matched to a gene. From germline, CDR1 is LNHDA and CDR2 SQIVND (reference sequence). The CDR3 sequence: CASSILADPSGANVLTF. CDR3 sequence (DNA): TGTGCCAGTAGTATACTAGCGGACCCCTCTGGGGCCAACGTCCTGACTTTC. Supplemented by reference TRBV19 and TRBJ2-6, the full variable domain reads DGGITQSPKYLFRKEGQNVTLSCEQNLNHDAMYWYRQDPGQGLRLIYYSQIVNDFQKGDIAEGYSVSREKKESFPLTVTSAQKNPTAFYLCASSILADPSGANVLTFGAGSRLTVL.

This clone was detected once. This rearrangement joins TRBV25-1 to TRBJ1-2; D unclear. The germline V and J ends were trimmed by 6 bases and 8 bases, with 16 bases remaining between them. Germline lookup yields CDR1 MGHDK and CDR2 SYGVNS. The CDR3 loop spans 13 amino acids. The CDR3 nucleotides read TGTGCCAGCAGATCGAACAAGACCGGGGGCTACACCTTC. Its protein is CASRSNKTGGYTF.

The genes are TRBV14 and TRBJ1-2, with a possible D match to TRBD1 (6 bases). Trimming removed 0 bases from V and 4 bases from J, with 12 bases in between. Germline V gene lookup returns CDR1 SGHDN and CDR2 FVKESK. The CDR3 covers 15 residues. The CDR3 DNA reads TGTGCCAGCAGCCAAGAGGGGGACATTCTCTATGGCTACACCTTC. It encodes CASSQEGDILYGYTF.

V and J are TRBV27 and TRBJ2-5, with D perhaps TRBD1 (5 bases). The CDR3 contains 15 residues. Germline CDR1 reads MNHEY; CDR2 reads SMNVEV (reference sequence). Trimming stripped 3 bases from V and 1 base from J, with 12 bases between. This chain's CDR3 is CASSFLGVPQETQYF. CDR3 coding DNA: TGTGCCAGCAGTTTTCTAGGGGTACCCCAAGAGACCCAGTACTTC.

This rearrangement joins TRBV4-1 to TRBJ2-3; D is perhaps TRBD2 (6 bases). This CDR3 has 14 amino acids. CDR1 is MGHRA, CDR2 YSYEKL, per germline. V lost 1 base and J 7 bases, leaving 12 bases between the germline ends. In DNA form, the CDR3 reads TGCGCCAGCAGCCAAGGGGGGGTTATCAATACGCAGTATTTT. Translation: CASSQGGVINTQYF.

This clone came up once. This sequence joins TRBV10-2 and TRBJ2-7; 11 bases line up with TRBD2. The CDR3 has 16 residues. V lost 4 bases, J lost 2 bases, and 7 bases stayed unmatched. The germline CDR1 and CDR2 sequences are WSHSY and SAAADI. CDR3 nucleotides: TGCGCCAGCAGTGCCCTAACTAGCGGGAGAACCTACGAGCAGTACTTC. This sequence encodes CASSALTSGRTYEQYF.

This chain connects TRBV11-1 to TRBJ2-7; D perhaps matches TRBD2 (5 bases). Trimming took off 3 bases at V and 6 bases at J, with 9 bases between the two ends. CDR3 length: 12 residues. CDR1 and CDR2 from the germline V gene are SGHAT and FQDESV (reference sequence). As DNA, the CDR3 is TGTGCCAGCAGCTTTAGCGTGGGCGAGCAGTACTTC. This sequence encodes CASSFSVGEQYF.

This clone was seen just once. This sequence joins TRBV28 and TRBJ2-5; 13 bases map to TRBD2. V shed 1 base, J shed 2 bases, and the junction held 10 bases outside the gene matches. The germline V gene encodes CDR1 MDHEN and CDR2 SYDVKM. This CDR3 spans 19 amino acids. Here the CDR3 reads CASSLSRTSGSLWQETQYF. The CDR3 DNA reads TGTGCCAGCAGTTTATCTAGGACTAGCGGGAGTCTGTGGCAAGAGACCCAGTACTTC. Supplemented by reference TRBV28 and TRBJ2-5, the full variable domain reads DVKVTQSSRYLVKRTGEKVFLECVQDMDHENMFWYRQDPGLGLRLIYFSYDVKMKEKGDIPEGYSVSREKKERFSLILESASTNQTSMYLCASSLSRTSGSLWQETQYFGPGTRLLVL.

This chain joins TRBV29-1 and TRBJ2-3; 12 bases align to TRBD2. Trimming took 7 bases from V and 4 from J; bases not matched to a gene: 9. CDR3 length equals 15 residues. The germline V gene encodes CDR1 SQVTM and CDR2 ANQGSEA. CDR3 sequence reads: CSDKHGLAGPDTQYF. The DNA of the CDR3 is TGCAGCGACAAACATGGACTAGCGGGACCAGATACGCAGTATTTT.

The chain employs TRBV30 and TRBJ1-1, with 7 bases lining up with TRBD1. This CDR3 comprises 15 residues. The V gene's germline CDR1 is GTSNPN and CDR2 SVGIG (reference sequence). V lost 1 base, J lost 3 bases, and 8 bases stayed unmatched. The CDR3 region has the DNA TGTGCCTGGAGTGACCGACAGGGTAGGGACACTGAAGCTTTCTTT. It is translated as CAWSDRQGRDTEAFF.

The chain employs TRBV9 and TRBJ2-1; D possibly corresponds to TRBD2 (5 bases). The CDR3 is made up of 16 amino acids. The ends were cut back, 0 bases at V and 0 bases at J, with 10 bases in the middle. Germline lookup yields CDR1 SGDLS and CDR2 YYNGEE. The CDR3 spells CASSVARDASYNEQFF. As DNA, the CDR3 is TGTGCCAGCAGCGTAGCGAGGGATGCCTCCTACAATGAGCAGTTCTTC. The whole variable domain, remainder taken from reference TRBV9 and TRBJ2-1, is DSGVTQTPKHLITATGQRVTLRCSPRSGDLSVYWYQQSLDQGLQFLIQYYNGEERAKGNILERFSAQQFPDLHSELNLSSLELGDSALYFCASSVARDASYNEQFFGPGTRLTVL.

V is TRBV18 and J is TRBJ1-5, with D tentatively TRBD1 (5 bases). The CDR3 has 15 residues. Germline V gives CDR1 KGHSH, CDR2 LQKENI. Deletions cut 2 bases from V and 5 bases from J, with 13 bases between. The CDR3 reads CASSPGEAGDQPQHF. CDR3 DNA: TGTGCCAGCTCACCAGGAGAGGCGGGGGATCAGCCCCAGCATTTT.

The chain carries TRBV14 and TRBJ2-5; 11 bases are a match to TRBD2. The germline V gene has CDR1 SGHDN and CDR2 FVKESK. V shed 4 bases and J 5 bases; nucleotides not matched to a gene: 9. CDR3 length: 16 amino acids. CDR3 protein: CASSPGLADLGETQYF. The CDR3 coding sequence is TGTGCCAGCAGCCCGGGACTAGCGGACCTTGGGGAGACCCAGTACTTC.

This clone appeared a few times. The chain combines TRBV5-6 with TRBJ2-1, with D tentatively TRBD2 (6 bases). The V end lost 5 bases, the J end lost 4 bases, and 10 bases lay between the germline ends. There are 13 residues in the CDR3. From germline, CDR1 is SGHDT and CDR2 YYEEEE. The CDR3 nucleotides read TGTGCCAGCAGGGGCGGGGTTTACAATGAGCAGTTCTTC. Translated, it gives CASRGGVYNEQFF.

V usage is TRBV15 and J usage is TRBJ2-1; D perhaps matches TRBD2 (6 bases). V lost 0 bases and J 1 base, leaving 16 bases between the germline ends. CDR3 length: 18 residues. Germline-derived CDR1 and CDR2 are LNHNV and YYDKDF (reference sequence). The CDR3 DNA sequence: TGTGCCACCAGCAGAGAGCCTCGGGAGACTAGTTCCTACAATGAGCAGTTCTTC. Encoded protein: CATSREPRETSSYNEQFF.

V and J are TRBV15 and TRBJ1-5, with TRBD1 identical over 8 bases. CDR3 length equals 15 residues. CDR1 and CDR2 (germline): LNHNV, YYDKDF (reference sequence). The V gene end was trimmed by 5 bases and the J gene end by 0 bases; junction bases not matched to a gene: 3. The CDR3 spells CATSPGTGSNQPQHF. The CDR3 DNA is TGTGCCACCAGCCCGGGGACAGGTAGCAATCAGCCCCAGCATTTT.